The TCR beta chain under discussion was sequenced for a study of blood T cell repertoires in COVID-19. For the study at large: Acute-phase and convalescent COVID-19 samples originated in the United States, Italy and Spain. Nucleic acid was either cDNA or gDNA, and it came from T cells, B-cell-depleted T cells, or PBMCs.

Original handling: Reference gene primer amplification yielded estimated nucleated cell counts. Sequencing was performed with immunoSEQ multiplex PCR; in TCRdb, only in-frame clones are kept and a portion is missing. V and J calls and clone size are those listed in that table; D and trimming were worked out from the DNA. Among over 100,000 clones listed, around nine tenths were seen once. This CDR3 comprises 15 residues. Germline V gene sequence: CDR1 GTSNPN, CDR2 SVGIG (reference sequence). Losses at the gene ends were 5 bases for V and 4 bases for J; bases not matched to a gene: 10. This rearrangement joins TRBV30 to TRBJ2-2; 7 bases are shared with TRBD1. The specimen was peripheral blood. The clonotype originates from a man aged 35 to 55 with acute or convalescent COVID-19. The CDR3 sequence is CAWGVLGGGTGELFF. Written as DNA, the CDR3 is TGTGCCTGGGGGGTCTTAGGGGGCGGCACCGGGGAGCTGTTTTTT.